The 19 T cell receptor beta chains presented below share a single source sample, sequenced in a study of PD-1 blockade in classical Hodgkin lymphoma. This table comes from immunoSEQ multiplex PCR, and its TCRdb copy is limited to in-frame clones, with some not included. The sample lists 75,000 to 100,000 clones; roughly 79% were seen once. With no exception, relapse followed autologous stem cell transplantation in all patients, and brentuximab vedotin exposure varied. This specimen was peripheral blood mononuclear cells (PBMCs), taken before the second cycle of nivolumab. These TCRs come from a human donor with classical Hodgkin lymphoma.

This rearrangement joins TRBV16 to TRBJ1-2; tentative D call: TRBD1 (5 bases). Germline V gives CDR1 KGHSY, CDR2 FQNENV. This CDR3 spans 17 amino acids. Trimming removed 0 bases from V and 4 bases from J, with 18 bases in between. DNA for the CDR3: TGTGCCAGCAGCCAATCCGGCCCCCTTCAGGACACCTATGGCTACACCTTC. Its translation is CASSQSGPLQDTYGYTF.

The chain has TRBV6-1 and TRBJ1-4; tentatively, D is TRBD1 (6 bases). Germline V gives CDR1 MNHNS, CDR2 SASEGT. V was trimmed by 7 bases and J by 4 bases, leaving 10 bases between them. The CDR3 is 13 residues long. CDR3: CASIRQVNEKLFF. DNA of the CDR3: TGTGCCAGCATAAGACAGGTTAATGAAAAACTGTTTTTT.

The rearrangement links TRBV30 to TRBJ2-7; 7 nucleotides match TRBD2. J lost 3 bases, V lost 4 bases, and 3 bases had no gene match. This CDR3 has 12 residues. CDR1 GTSNPN and CDR2 SVGIG come from the germline V gene (reference sequence). CDR3 in amino acids: CAWTSGGYEQYF. The CDR3 bases are TGTGCCTGGACCTCGGGAGGCTACGAGCAGTACTTC.

The rearrangement links TRBV19 to TRBJ1-1; D uncertain. Germline CDR1 and CDR2: LNHDA and SQIVND (reference sequence). The CDR3 is 16 amino acids. V lost 4 bases, J lost 3 bases, and 18 bases lay in between. CDR3 coding DNA: TGTGCCAGTAGTACGGGCCTAGGGTGGAGGGACACTGAAGCTTTCTTT. It encodes CASSTGLGWRDTEAFF.

V gene TRBV19 combines with J gene TRBJ1-5; no firm D call. V dropped 0 bases and J dropped 11 bases, with 11 bases sitting between them. Germline lookup yields CDR1 LNHDA and CDR2 SQIVND (reference sequence). The CDR3 length is 13 residues. The CDR3 DNA sequence: TGTGCCAGTAGTATAGATAGCAAGGTCGCCCAGCATTTT. Protein sequence: CASSIDSKVAQHF.

This clone was counted only a few times. The chain couples TRBV5-1 to TRBJ2-1, with TRBD2 matching over 11 bases. CDR1 is SGHRS, CDR2 YFSETQ, per germline. The V and J ends lost 4 bases and 6 bases, in that order; junction bases with no gene match: 15. The CDR3 runs 18 residues. CDR3 in DNA: TGCGCCAGCAGCCCACTAGGGACTAGCGGCATATCAACCAATGAGCAGTTCTTC. This translates into CASSPLGTSGISTNEQFF.

CDR3 region: CASSSDYLGTEAFF. The CDR3 bases are TGTGCCAGCAGTAGCGATTATCTGGGGACTGAAGCTTTCTTT. This rearrangement joins TRBV6-5 to TRBJ1-1; D gene unclear. Germline V gene lookup returns CDR1 MNHEY and CDR2 SVGAGI. V was cut by 5 bases and J by 5 bases, with 15 bases left in between. The CDR3 length is 14 residues.

This chain connects TRBV2 to TRBJ1-2, with D maybe TRBD1 (5 bases). Trimming took off 8 bases at V and 7 bases at J, with 17 bases between the two ends. CDR1 and CDR2 (germline): SNHLY, FYNNEI. This CDR3 has 13 amino acids. For the CDR3, the DNA is TGTGCCAGCTGGCGGGAGGGGAAGGGTGGCTACACCTTC. As protein: CASWREGKGGYTF.

The chain employs TRBV19 and TRBJ1-5, with D perhaps TRBD1 (6 bases). The CDR3 is 16 residues long. V was shortened by 4 bases and J by 5 bases, with 18 bases between the two germline ends. Looked up from germline, CDR1 is LNHDA and CDR2 is SQIVND (reference sequence). CDR3 nucleotide sequence: TGTGCCAGTAGTAATAGAGTCGGCAGGGGATATCAGCCCCAGCATTTT. Translation gives CASSNRVGRGYQPQHF.

The rearrangement joins TRBV18 to TRBJ1-2; 12 nucleotides agree with TRBD1. Germline CDR1 KGHSH, CDR2 LQKENI. There are 14 residues in the CDR3. V shed 2 bases and J 8 bases; nucleotides not matched to a gene: 3. This CDR3 is CASSPTGTGGGYTF. The CDR3 DNA is TGTGCCAGCTCACCAACCGGGACAGGGGGCGGCTACACCTTC.

The table lists this clone with a few counts. The CDR3 DNA sequence: TGTGCCAGCTCACTAGGGACAGCCATCACAGATACGCAGTATTTT. Translating gives CASSLGTAITDTQYF. The chain combines TRBV18 with TRBJ2-3, with 7 nucleotides matching TRBD1. Germline V gene sequence: CDR1 KGHSH, CDR2 LQKENI. There are 15 residues in the CDR3. The V gene end was trimmed by 4 bases and the J gene end by 2 bases; junction bases not matched to a gene: 6.

This clone has just one count. This chain links TRBV11-3 with TRBJ2-1, with 11 bases fitting TRBD2. The V and J ends lost 5 bases and 6 bases, in that order; junction bases with no gene match: 3. CDR3 length equals 14 residues. Looked up from germline, CDR1 is SGHNT and CDR2 is YENEEA. CDR3 amino acids: CASSKGLAANEQFF. The CDR3, as DNA: TGTGCCAGCAGCAAGGGACTAGCGGCCAATGAGCAGTTCTTC. Full variable domain (remainder filled in from reference TRBV11-3 and TRBJ2-1): EAGVVQSPRYKIIEKKQPVAFWCNPISGHNTLYWYLQNLGQGPELLIRYENEEAVDDSQLPKDRFSAERLKGVDSTLKIQPAELGDSAVYLCASSKGLAANEQFFGPGTRLTVL.

This chain joins TRBV11-2 and TRBJ1-2, with D hard to call. This CDR3 is 11 amino acids long. Trimming stripped 1 base from V and 5 bases from J, with 2 bases between. CDR1 and CDR2 (germline): SGHAT, FQNNGV. CDR3 residues: CASSLGYGYTF. CDR3 coding DNA: TGTGCCAGCAGCTTAGGGTATGGCTACACCTTC.

The genes are TRBV9 and TRBJ1-3; D call uncertain. Between the trimmed V and J ends, which lost 0 bases and 9 bases, there was a span of 10 bases. CDR3 length equals 13 residues. Germline V gene sequence: CDR1 SGDLS, CDR2 YYNGEE. The CDR3 DNA reads TGTGCCAGCAGCGTAGGCGCCGGGAGCACCATATATTTT. Protein: CASSVGAGSTIYF.

The rearrangement joins TRBV9 to TRBJ2-7; possibly TRBD1 for D (6 bases). This CDR3 spans 14 amino acids. Germline lookup yields CDR1 SGDLS and CDR2 YYNGEE. V lost 4 bases to trimming and J lost 4 bases, with 15 bases between them. CDR3 protein: CASSPGNTGYEQYF. CDR3 nucleotide sequence: TGTGCCAGCAGCCCAGGAAACACAGGGTACGAGCAGTACTTC.

This chain joins TRBV18 and TRBJ1-1; 11 positions agree with TRBD1. Unmatched junction bases numbered 8, after V lost 3 bases and J lost 5 bases. Germline V gene lookup returns CDR1 KGHSH and CDR2 LQKENI. The CDR3 loop spans 16 amino acids. The CDR3 sequence: CASSPLRDRGVTEAFF. The CDR3, as DNA: TGTGCCAGCTCACCTCTCCGGGACAGGGGGGTTACTGAAGCTTTCTTT.

This clone turned up a few times. J is TRBJ1-3 and V is TRBV7-9, with D perhaps matching TRBD1 (6 bases). The ends were cut back, 4 bases at V and 4 bases at J, with 14 bases in the middle. This CDR3 has 15 residues. Germline CDR1 reads SEHNR; CDR2 reads FQNEAQ (reference sequence). The CDR3 nucleotides read TGTGCCAGCAGCTCCCCGGGGGGCGCCGGAAACACCATATATTTT. Protein: CASSSPGGAGNTIYF.

This rearrangement joins TRBV5-4 to TRBJ2-7, with TRBD2 identical over 9 bases. J was trimmed by 6 bases and V by 3 bases; bases with no gene match: 7. CDR1 SGHNT and CDR2 YYREEE come from the germline V gene (reference sequence). The length of the CDR3 is 14 residues. CDR3 DNA sequence: TGTGCCAGCAGCTACGCGGGAGGGAATGGCGAGCAGTACTTC. It encodes CASSYAGGNGEQYF.

This clone was counted a few times. V is TRBV28 and J is TRBJ1-5; TRBD1 matches at 9 bases. Trimming removed 8 bases from V and 5 bases from J; junction bases left unmatched: 4. Germline V lookup: CDR1 MDHEN, CDR2 SYDVKM. The CDR3 contains 13 residues. CDR3: CASLDRGDQPQHF. CDR3 DNA sequence: TGTGCCAGCCTCGACAGGGGGGATCAGCCCCAGCATTTT. The full variable domain, completed using reference TRBV28 and TRBJ1-5, is DVKVTQSSRYLVKRTGEKVFLECVQDMDHENMFWYRQDPGLGLRLIYFSYDVKMKEKGDIPEGYSVSREKKERFSLILESASTNQTSMYLCASLDRGDQPQHFGDGTRLSIL.